Listed here are 10 T cell receptor beta chains from one sample, sequenced in a study of T cells after yellow fever vaccination. TCRdb re-called the 5' RACE reads with MiXCR, one entry per CDR3 protein. The sample lists about 320,000 distinct CDR3 sequences, around 13% seen once, with 3.2% in the top ten. The sequencing used CD4+ T cells sorted from PBMCs, collected 15 days after the yellow fever booster vaccination. These receptors came from a young man who received the YFV17D yellow fever vaccine.

This clonotype has ten or more counts. Here the CDR3 reads CASSLALAGGQDTQYF. The CDR3, as DNA: TGTGCCAGCAGCTTGGCCCTAGCGGGGGGGCAAGATACGCAGTATTTT. The V call is TRBV7-9, the J call TRBJ2-3; the match to TRBD2 covers 12 bases. V lost 3 bases to trimming and J lost 5 bases; unmatched junction nucleotides: 6. Germline V gene data show CDR1 as SEHNR and CDR2 as FQNEAQ (reference sequence). This CDR3 comprises 16 residues.

J is TRBJ2-5 and V is TRBV7-2; 11 positions match TRBD1. Germline values: CDR1 SGHTA, CDR2 FQGNSA. V was pared by 7 bases and J by 4 bases, with 8 bases of the junction left unmatched. The CDR3 length is 15 residues. CDR3 DNA sequence: TGTGCCAGCATCCTTTTTGGGACAGGGGGAGAGACCCAGTACTTC. This sequence encodes CASILFGTGGETQYF. Full variable domain (outside the CDR3, taken from reference TRBV7-2 and TRBJ2-5): GAGVSQSPSNKVTEKGKDVELRCDPISGHTALYWYRQSLGQGLEFLIYFQGNSAPDKSGLPSDRFSAERTGGSVSTLTIQRTQQEDSAVYLCASILFGTGGETQYFGPGTRLLVL.

V usage is TRBV28 and J usage is TRBJ1-5; possibly TRBD1 for D (6 bases). Germline lookup yields CDR1 MDHEN and CDR2 SYDVKM. CDR3 size: 12 residues. Trimming removed 10 bases from V and 7 bases from J, with 14 bases in between. DNA of the CDR3: TGTGCCACGGGGGGGCACGGGCAGCCCCAGCATTTT. It translates to CATGGHGQPQHF.

The chain has TRBV29-1 and TRBJ1-1, with no clear D. Germline lookup yields CDR1 SQVTM and CDR2 ANQGSEA. This CDR3 contains 11 residues. V gave up 5 bases and J gave up 1 base, with 5 bases separating them. Written as DNA, the CDR3 is TGCAGCGTTTCGGAGAACACTGAAGCTTTCTTT. This gives the protein CSVSENTEAFF.

This clonotype has only a few counts. The rearrangement links TRBV7-3 to TRBJ2-5, with D perhaps TRBD1 (5 bases). The CDR3 contains 14 residues. Trimming shortened V by 5 bases and J by 1 base, and 11 bases separated the two germline ends. Germline CDR1 reads SGHTA; CDR2 reads FQGTGA. CDR3 residues: CASSPDRAQETQYF. The CDR3 DNA sequence: TGTGCCAGCAGCCCAGACAGAGCCCAAGAGACCCAGTACTTC.

The V gene is TRBV2, the J gene TRBJ1-6; D unclear. Germline CDR1 SNHLY, CDR2 FYNNEI. V lost 3 bases to trimming and J lost 2 bases, with 5 bases between them. The CDR3 runs to 14 residues. CDR3 sequence: CASSDGAYNSPLHF. The CDR3 bases are TGTGCCAGCAGTGACGGCGCCTATAATTCACCCCTCCACTTT.

The V call is TRBV5-6, the J call TRBJ2-7; 9 bases map to TRBD1. Germline loops: CDR1 SGHDT, CDR2 YYEEEE. V lost 2 bases to trimming and J lost 5 bases; unmatched junction nucleotides: 2. The CDR3 length is 13 residues. The CDR3 nucleotides are TGTGCCAGCAGCTTACACAGGGGGCACGAGCAGTACGTC. Encoded protein: CASSLHRGHEQYV.

The V gene is TRBV15, the J gene TRBJ2-7; 7 bases agree with TRBD1. The J segment lost 3 bases and the V segment lost 3 bases, leaving 2 bases of the junction unmatched. The CDR3 is made up of 13 amino acids. The V gene's germline CDR1 is LNHNV and CDR2 YYDKDF (reference sequence). The CDR3 spells CATSRPGGYEQYV. The CDR3 DNA sequence: TGTGCCACCAGCAGGCCAGGGGGCTACGAGCAGTACGTC.

This clonotype was recorded a few times. This sequence joins TRBV14 and TRBJ2-2, with 7 bases that match TRBD2. This CDR3 is built from 15 residues. V shed 3 bases and J 8 bases; nucleotides not matched to a gene: 9. The germline CDR1 and CDR2 sequences are SGHDN and FVKESK. CDR3 in DNA: TGTGCCAGCAGCCATTGGACTAGGGGTCCTGGGGAGCTGTTTTTT. This sequence encodes CASSHWTRGPGELFF.

This clonotype was seen at least ten times. The chain recombines TRBV6-2 or TRBV6-3 with TRBJ2-7, with a possible D match to TRBD2 (6 bases). CDR3 size: 15 residues. Germline-derived CDR1 and CDR2 are MNHEY and SVGEGT. V shed 10 bases and J shed 0 bases, with 19 bases lying between them. The CDR3: CATRRGPSSSYEQYV. In DNA form, the CDR3 reads TGTGCCACCAGGAGGGGACCATCGAGCTCCTACGAGCAGTACGTC.